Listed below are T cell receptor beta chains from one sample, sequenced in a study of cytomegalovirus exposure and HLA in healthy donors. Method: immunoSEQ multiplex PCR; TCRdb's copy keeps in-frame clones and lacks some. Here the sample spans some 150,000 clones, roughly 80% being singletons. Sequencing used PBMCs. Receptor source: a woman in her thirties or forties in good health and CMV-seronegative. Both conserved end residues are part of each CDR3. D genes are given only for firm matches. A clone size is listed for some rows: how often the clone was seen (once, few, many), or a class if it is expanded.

CDR3nt: TGCGCCAGCAGCTTGGCCGGGACAGGGGTCGATGAGCAGTTCTTC
CDR3aa: CASSLAGTGVDEQFF
j_gene: TRBJ2-1
d_gene: TRBD1
abundance: .
v_gene: TRBV5-1

CDR3nt: TGTGCCAGCAGCCGAATCGACAGGGGGCGCGATGGCTACACCTTC
CDR3aa: CASSRIDRGRDGYTF
j_gene: TRBJ1-2
d_gene: TRBD1
abundance: .
v_gene: TRBV28

CDR3nt: TGTGCCAGCGGTCGGGGGTTCGAGACCCAGTACTTC
CDR3aa: CASGRGFETQYF
j_gene: TRBJ2-5
d_gene: .
abundance: .
v_gene: TRBV7-8

CDR3nt: TGCGCCAGCAGCTTCAGTGGTGGAACTAATGAAAAACTGTTTTTT
CDR3aa: CASSFSGGTNEKLFF
j_gene: TRBJ1-4
d_gene: .
abundance: .
v_gene: TRBV5-1

CDR3nt: TGCGCCAGCAGCTTATCTGCCAGGGAGGACGAAAAACTGTTTTTT
CDR3aa: CASSLSAREDEKLFF
j_gene: TRBJ1-4
d_gene: .
abundance: .
v_gene: TRBV5-1

CDR3nt: TGTGCCATCAGCGGAAGACAGGAGCAAGAGACCCAGTACTTC
CDR3aa: CAISGRQEQETQYF
j_gene: TRBJ2-5
d_gene: .
abundance: .
v_gene: TRBV10-3

CDR3nt: TGTGCCAGCAGCACCCAAAGCGGGAGGGCCCGGTTGAATGAGCAGTTCTTC
CDR3aa: CASSTQSGRARLNEQFF
j_gene: TRBJ2-1
d_gene: TRBD2
abundance: .
v_gene: TRBV7-6

CDR3nt: TGTGCCAGCAGTTTATCTAGAACAGGGGGCTGGAATGAGCAGTTCTTC
CDR3aa: CASSLSRTGGWNEQFF
j_gene: TRBJ2-1
d_gene: TRBD1
abundance: many
v_gene: TRBV27

CDR3nt: TGCGCCAGCAGCCCACGGTCCTTTAACTATGGCTACACCTTC
CDR3aa: CASSPRSFNYGYTF
j_gene: TRBJ1-2
d_gene: .
abundance: .
v_gene: TRBV4-1

CDR3nt: TGCGCCAGCAGCAGGGCGGGACAGGGGAGATCCGGGGAGCTGTTTTTT
CDR3aa: CASSRAGQGRSGELFF
j_gene: TRBJ2-2
d_gene: TRBD1
abundance: .
v_gene: TRBV5-1